This T cell receptor (beta chain) was sequenced during a study of blood T cell repertoires in COVID-19. Turning to the study itself: Specimens from acute and convalescent COVID-19 originated in the United States, Italy and Spain. In each case, the material was cDNA or gDNA derived from T cells, B-cell-depleted T cells, or PBMCs.

Germline values: CDR1 SSHAT, CDR2 FNYEAQ (reference sequence). The CDR3 spans 12 residues. In the original analysis: The authors estimated nucleated cell counts from reference gene primer amplification. Sequencing used immunoSEQ multiplex PCR; TCRdb keeps in-frame clones, though not all of them. The V and J calls and clone size come from that table; D and trimming were worked out from the DNA. The repertoire includes about 230,000 clones, 83% of them detected once, and just under 7.5% sits in the top ten. The chain joins TRBV7-7 to TRBJ2-5, with a weak D call TRBD2 (7 bases). This receptor was identified in a woman between 45 and 65 years old with acute or convalescent COVID-19. The sample was peripheral blood. The CDR3 coding sequence is TGTGCTAGCCGCGGGGGCGGGGAGACCCAGTACTTC. This codes for CASRGGGETQYF. Based on the CDR3 plus reference TRBV7-7 and TRBJ2-5, the full variable domain is GAGVSQSPRYKVTKRGQDVTLRCDPISSHATLYWYQQALGQGPEFLTYFNYEAQPDKSGLPSDRFSAERPEGSISTLTIQRTEQRDSAMYRCASRGGGETQYFGPGTRLLVL.